Below are 28 T cell receptor beta chains sequenced from a single sample in a study of blood T cell repertoires in COVID-19. Measured with immunoSEQ multiplex PCR; TCRdb has only the in-frame clones, and not every one. The data hold about 140,000 clones, with about 80% observed a single time. Sequenced: peripheral blood. The origin of the receptors is a man between 65 and 85 years old who had recovered from COVID-19.

V gene TRBV2 combines with J gene TRBJ2-3; TRBD1 aligns across 10 bases. This CDR3 is 15 amino acids long. With V trimmed by 6 bases and J by 3 bases, 6 bases remained unmatched. Germline V gene lookup returns CDR1 SNHLY and CDR2 FYNNEI. The CDR3 DNA follows: TGTGCCAGCAGCTGGGGGGACAGGGGAACAGATACGCAGTATTTT. It specifies CASSWGDRGTDTQYF.

The chain is built from TRBV14 and TRBJ2-3; a weak D match, TRBD2 (7 bases). The V and J ends lost 4 bases and 5 bases respectively, with 13 bases between them. This CDR3 spans 14 amino acids. Germline V gives CDR1 SGHDN, CDR2 FVKESK. The CDR3 here is CASSRGLGGDTQYF. As DNA, the CDR3 is TGTGCCAGCAGCCGAGGACTAGGGGGAGATACGCAGTATTTT.

V gene TRBV29-1 combines with J gene TRBJ1-3; 7 bases line up with TRBD1. This CDR3 region has 15 residues. CDR1 is SQVTM and CDR2 is ANQGSEA in the germline V gene. The V gene end was trimmed by 1 base and the J gene end by 0 bases; junction bases not matched to a gene: 3. Here the CDR3 DNA reads TGCAGCGTTGAAGGCCAGGGGGGCTCTGGAAACACCATATATTTT. Protein sequence: CSVEGQGGSGNTIYF.

The gene calls are TRBV6-5 and TRBJ1-5; 7 bases agree with TRBD1. J lost 7 bases, V lost 3 bases, and 3 bases had no gene match. Germline loops: CDR1 MNHEY, CDR2 SVGAGI. The CDR3 runs to 13 residues. The CDR3 nucleotides are TGTGCCAGCAGTTATGCAGGGGGACAGCCCCAGCATTTT. Translated: CASSYAGGQPQHF.

This chain joins TRBV14 and TRBJ1-2; 8 positions match TRBD1. V shed 4 bases and J 8 bases; nucleotides not matched to a gene: 9. Per germline, CDR1 SGHDN and CDR2 FVKESK. The CDR3 loop spans 14 amino acids. The CDR3 protein is CASSPDRQGPGYTF. In DNA, the CDR3 is TGTGCCAGCAGCCCCGACCGACAGGGGCCCGGCTACACCTTC.

The chain recombines TRBV18 with TRBJ1-1; TRBD1 is a possible D gene (5 bases). Trimming took 4 bases from V and 1 from J, leaving 7 bases between them. Looked up from germline, CDR1 is KGHSH and CDR2 is LQKENI. This CDR3 is built from 13 residues. CDR3 bases: TGTGCCAGCTCACTAGGACAGAACACTGAAGCTTTCTTT. Encoded protein: CASSLGQNTEAFF.

CDR3 in DNA: TGCAGTGCTAGTGACCACGCCGACAGGGGGCGCAACGAGCAGTACTTC. Its translation: CSASDHADRGRNEQYF. This rearrangement joins TRBV20-1 to TRBJ2-7; 10 positions match TRBD1. This CDR3 contains 16 residues. V lost 3 bases and J lost 5; bases outside the gene matches: 13. Germline CDR1 DFQATT, CDR2 SNEGSKA (reference sequence).

The chain recombines TRBV28 with TRBJ1-4, with D hard to call. Trimming left V 5 bases short and J 0 bases short, with 16 bases between. This CDR3 region has 17 residues. Per the germline V gene, CDR1 is MDHEN and CDR2 is SYDVKM. Here the CDR3 reads CASSGGDYIATNEKLFF. CDR3 DNA sequence: TGTGCCAGCAGTGGCGGGGATTACATCGCAACTAATGAAAAACTGTTTTTT.

This clone came up a few times. The chain couples TRBV7-2 to TRBJ2-3; D ambiguous. Germline values: CDR1 SGHTA, CDR2 FQGNSA. This CDR3 is built from 12 residues. Trimming took 2 bases from V and 4 from J, leaving 4 bases between them. DNA of the CDR3: TGTGCCAGCAGCTTATATTCAGATACGCAGTATTTT. As protein: CASSLYSDTQYF. Combining the CDR3 with reference TRBV7-2 and TRBJ2-3 gives the whole variable domain GAGVSQSPSNKVTEKGKDVELRCDPISGHTALYWYRQSLGQGLEFLIYFQGNSAPDKSGLPSDRFSAERTGGSVSTLTIQRTQQEDSAVYLCASSLYSDTQYFGPGTRLTVL.

The V and J genes are TRBV5-4 and TRBJ1-2, with D possibly being TRBD1 (5 bases). Looked up from germline, CDR1 is SGHNT and CDR2 is YYREEE (reference sequence). V lost 2 bases and J 8 bases, leaving 16 bases between the germline ends. This CDR3 has 14 residues. The CDR3 reads CASSFGTGDRGYTF. CDR3 bases: TGTGCCAGCAGCTTTGGAACAGGCGACCGGGGCTACACCTTC.

The chain has TRBV5-1 and TRBJ1-2; D gene ambiguous. Trimming removed 1 base from V and 4 bases from J, with 8 bases in between. The germline gives CDR1 SGHRS, CDR2 YFSETQ. This CDR3 is 13 amino acids long. The CDR3 DNA reads TGCGCCAGCAGCTTGTATCCGGGCTATGGCTACACCTTC. Protein: CASSLYPGYGYTF.

The chain uses TRBV4-1 and TRBJ1-5, with a tentative D call TRBD1 (6 bases). The germline V gene has CDR1 MGHRA and CDR2 YSYEKL. Trimming cost V 0 bases and J 3 bases, with 18 bases left between them. This CDR3 is 18 amino acids long. The CDR3 DNA follows: TGCGCCAGCAGCCAAGAAAGAGTTGGGACAAGCCCCAATCAGCCCCAGCATTTT. As protein: CASSQERVGTSPNQPQHF.

The chain recombines TRBV7-9 with TRBJ1-4; D gene uncertain. V dropped 1 base and J dropped 2 bases, with 8 bases sitting between them. Germline lookup yields CDR1 SEHNR and CDR2 FQNEAQ (reference sequence). This CDR3 has 15 residues. The CDR3 spells CASSLDAWTNEKLFF. The CDR3 nucleotides are TGTGCCAGCAGCTTAGACGCGTGGACTAATGAAAAACTGTTTTTT.

Written as DNA, the CDR3 is TGTGCCAGCAGTTACTTTCAGCGGGAGTTAGAGACCCAGTACTTC. This sequence encodes CASSYFQRELETQYF. This sequence joins TRBV6-2 or TRBV6-3 and TRBJ2-5, with TRBD2 matching 8 bases. CDR1 is MNHEY and CDR2 is SVGEGT in the germline V gene. The CDR3 is 15 amino acids. V gave up 1 base and J gave up 4 bases; unmatched junction bases: 5.

The chain carries TRBV24-1 and TRBJ2-3, with D perhaps matching TRBD1 (5 bases). The CDR3 contains 14 residues. Germline V gene data show CDR1 as KGHDR and CDR2 as SFDVKD. Between the trimmed V and J ends, which lost 4 bases and 11 bases, there was a span of 18 bases. Here the CDR3 DNA reads TGTGCCACCAGTGACTCCAGACGAGCAAGGGGGCAGTATTTT. It yields the protein CATSDSRRARGQYF.

This chain links TRBV10-3 with TRBJ1-2; D gene uncertain. Germline V gene sequence: CDR1 ENHRY, CDR2 SYGVKD. V was cut by 10 bases and J by 7 bases, with 19 bases left in between. The CDR3 is made up of 13 amino acids. The CDR3 spells CATLTPGSGGYTF. In nucleotides, the CDR3 is TGTGCCACCTTGACTCCGGGTAGTGGTGGCTACACCTTC.

The chain couples TRBV19 to TRBJ2-7; D is perhaps TRBD1 (6 bases). The V gene's germline CDR1 is LNHDA and CDR2 SQIVND (reference sequence). Trimming removed 6 bases at V and 3 bases at J, with 15 bases between. The CDR3 spans 14 residues. CDR3 region: CASRRMAGDYEQYF. As DNA, the CDR3 is TGTGCCAGTAGGAGGATGGCAGGGGACTACGAGCAGTACTTC.

On this clone: The identical CDR3 is also encoded by other nucleotide sequences in the sample. The chain uses TRBV4-1 and TRBJ2-4; TRBD2 aligns across 7 bases. J lost 6 bases, V lost 6 bases, and 23 bases had no gene match. Germline CDR1 is MGHRA and CDR2 is YSYEKL. CDR3 length: 19 amino acids. CDR3 DNA sequence: TGCGCCAGCAGGCGAAGTATACTGGCGGGAGACGATATAGTAAACATTCAGTACTTC. Translated: CASRRSILAGDDIVNIQYF.

The rearrangement uses TRBV12-5 and TRBJ1-2; 7 bases align to TRBD1. After removal of 4 bases from V and 4 bases from J, the junction contained 3 bases not matched to a gene. Looked up from germline, CDR1 is LGHNT and CDR2 is FRNRAP. This CDR3 comprises 13 residues. The CDR3 DNA reads as TGTGCTAGTGGTTATTCAGGGGGCTATGGCTACACCTTC. It is translated as CASGYSGGYGYTF.

The genes are TRBV7-2 and TRBJ2-7; 9 bases line up with TRBD2. V trimming: 6 bases; J trimming: 4 bases; junction bases outside the gene matches: 10. Germline CDR1 is SGHTA and CDR2 is FQGNSA. The length of the CDR3 is 15 residues. Here the CDR3 DNA reads TGTGCCAGCAGTAATTGGGGTAGCGGGGGATACGAGCAGTACTTC. Protein product: CASSNWGSGGYEQYF.

V gene TRBV30 combines with J gene TRBJ2-3, with D maybe TRBD2 (6 bases). The CDR3 consists of 14 residues. The germline V gene has CDR1 GTSNPN and CDR2 SVGIG (reference sequence). V lost 5 bases and J lost 0, with 12 bases in between. The CDR3 nucleotides are TGTGCCTGGGACTCGGGACTCAGCACAGATACGCAGTATTTT. This sequence encodes CAWDSGLSTDTQYF.

V gene TRBV27 combines with J gene TRBJ1-2; D remains unclear. With 3 bases removed from V and 7 bases from J, the gap between germline ends came to 24 bases. This CDR3 region has 17 residues. CDR1 and CDR2 (germline): MNHEY, SMNVEV (reference sequence). The CDR3 here is CASSFLVEREGGLGYTF. CDR3 in DNA: TGTGCCAGCAGTTTTCTTGTAGAGAGAGAAGGAGGGCTTGGCTACACCTTC.

The chain couples TRBV19 to TRBJ2-5; TRBD1 matches 8 bases. In germline, CDR1 is LNHDA, CDR2 SQIVND (reference sequence). The CDR3 runs to 15 residues. Trimming at V came to 6 bases and at J to 0 bases, leaving 6 bases not matched to a gene. The CDR3 reads CASRETGVHQETQYF. In nucleotides, the CDR3 is TGTGCCAGTAGGGAGACAGGGGTACACCAAGAGACCCAGTACTTC.

This clone has more than one count but fewer than ten. CDR3 DNA: TGTGCCAGCAGCTTAGAGGGGGACCTACAGTACTTC. The encoded protein is CASSLEGDLQYF. The rearrangement uses TRBV7-2 and TRBJ2-7, with D perhaps matching TRBD1 (6 bases). This CDR3 has 12 residues. Per the germline V gene, CDR1 is SGHTA and CDR2 is FQGNSA. Deletions cut 1 base from V and 10 bases from J, with 11 bases between.

The J gene is TRBJ2-3, the V gene TRBV20-1, with a tentative D call TRBD2 (6 bases). Germline CDR1 reads DFQATT; CDR2 reads SNEGSKA (reference sequence). Trimming took 3 bases from V and 3 from J, leaving 22 bases between them. This CDR3 has 17 amino acids. The CDR3 region has the DNA TGCAGTGCTAGTGCCGGATTCCTGGGGGGAGTAACAGATACGCAGTATTTT. Translation gives CSASAGFLGGVTDTQYF.

The genes are TRBV5-1 and TRBJ1-4; TRBD1 agrees at 7 bases. There are 14 residues in the CDR3. V was clipped by 4 bases and J by 8 bases; unmatched bases: 8. From germline, CDR1 is SGHRS and CDR2 YFSETQ. The CDR3 loop is CASSTQGIEEKLFF. Written as DNA, the CDR3 is TGCGCCAGCAGCACACAGGGGATTGAGGAAAAACTGTTTTTT.

The V gene is TRBV27, the J gene TRBJ2-7; TRBD1 aligns across 8 bases. The germline CDR1 and CDR2 sequences are MNHEY and SMNVEV (reference sequence). Trimming at V came to 5 bases and at J to 4 bases, leaving 4 bases not matched to a gene. The CDR3 runs to 13 residues. The CDR3 is CASSIGQGYEQYF. CDR3 coding DNA: TGTGCCAGCAGTATCGGACAGGGTTACGAGCAGTACTTC.

J is TRBJ2-5 and V is TRBV29-1; no clear D. Trimming stripped 6 bases from V and 4 bases from J, with 12 bases between. CDR3 size: 12 residues. Germline V lookup: CDR1 SQVTM, CDR2 ANQGSEA. In nucleotides, the CDR3 is TGCAGCGTCCCCAGAGGCCCAGAGACCCAGTACTTC. It is translated as CSVPRGPETQYF.